In its sample, the clone carrying this TCR beta chain was seen a few times. This CDR3 is 16 amino acids long. Looked up from germline, CDR1 is SGHNT and CDR2 is YYREEE (reference sequence). Germline trimming cut 4 bases from V and 2 bases from J; bases unmatched to any gene: 5. Generated by immunoSEQ multiplex PCR, the TCRdb table keeps only in-frame clones and is missing some. The table has 80,000 to 100,000 clones, about 90% seen once. This sample was included in a study of blood T cell repertoires in COVID-19. Study information: Acute and convalescent COVID-19 samples came from the United States, Italy and Spain. T cells, B-cell-depleted T cells, or PBMCs supplied cDNA or gDNA.

This clonotype was obtained from a man in his sixties or seventies with acute or convalescent COVID-19. The specimen was peripheral blood. The V call is TRBV5-4, the J call TRBJ2-5; TRBD2 matches at 13 bases. As DNA, the CDR3 is TGTGCCAGCAGCCCAATGACTAGCGGGGGGCAAGAGACCCAGTACTTC. Translating it yields CASSPMTSGGQETQYF.